A selection of T cell receptor beta chains follows, all from one sample in a study of shared clonotypes between healthy human individuals. The method was immunoSEQ multiplex PCR; TCRdb's version includes in-frame clones alone and lacks a portion of them. The table includes about 640,000 clones, 72% detected once. Sequenced input: memory CD4+ T cells sorted from blood. The receptor set was obtained from a young woman in good health. Each CDR3 is given with its conserved first and last residue. Each record gives: D gene, CDR3 length, J gene, V gene, clone size, CDR3 protein, CDR3 DNA. A D gene is named only where the DNA matches it firmly. Clone size appears in some rows only: once, few, many, or a class for an expanded clone.

.	14	TRBJ2-1	TRBV7-2	.	CASSPRRDNNEQFF	TGTGCCAGCAGCCCCCGCCGGGATAACAATGAGCAGTTCTTC
TRBD2	16	TRBJ2-5	TRBV27	.	CASSPGVAGGPRTQYF	TGTGCCAGCAGCCCGGGGGTAGCGGGGGGCCCGCGGACCCAGTACTTC
.	12	TRBJ1-1	TRBV7-9	.	CASSDLQLSAFF	TGTGCCAGCAGCGACCTACAGCTTTCGGCTTTCTTT
.	15	TRBJ2-6	TRBV19	.	CATSAGNSGANVLTF	TGTGCCACGTCGGCAGGCAACTCTGGGGCCAACGTCCTGACTTTC
TRBD2	18	TRBJ2-2	TRBV7-3	.	CASSPPRGSGINSGELFF	TGTGCCAGCAGCCCTCCCAGGGGTAGCGGGATTAATTCCGGGGAGCTGTTTTTT
.	13	TRBJ1-4	TRBV4-1	few	CASSPFAGEKLFF	TGCGCCAGCAGTCCCTTTGCGGGCGAAAAACTGTTTTTT
.	14	TRBJ1-1	TRBV10-3	.	CAISARTPNTEAFF	TGTGCCATCAGTGCGAGGACACCGAACACTGAAGCTTTCTTT
.	16	TRBJ1-6	TRBV21-1	.	CASSNRDRDYNSPLHF	TGTGCCAGCAGCAACCGGGACAGAGATTATAATTCACCCCTCCACTTT
TRBD1	16	TRBJ1-1	TRBV27	.	CASSFEARGPATEAFF	TGTGCCAGCAGTTTTGAGGCCAGGGGGCCGGCCACTGAAGCTTTCTTT
TRBD1	13	TRBJ1-2	TRBV19	.	CASSRDRAYGYTF	TGTGCCAGTAGCCGAGACAGGGCTTATGGCTACACCTTC
TRBD1	16	TRBJ2-2	TRBV15	.	CATSRGQGRGTGELFF	TGTGCCACCAGCAGAGGACAGGGTCGAGGAACCGGGGAGCTGTTTTTT
.	15	TRBJ1-2	TRBV6-5	.	CASSYSFATNYGYTF	TGTGCCAGCAGTTACTCGTTTGCCACTAACTATGGCTACACCTTC
.	14	TRBJ1-1	TRBV29-1	.	CSVTYGTANTEAFF	TGCAGCGTTACCTACGGGACCGCGAACACTGAAGCTTTCTTT
.	13	TRBJ1-1	TRBV19	.	CASRRTGNTEAFF	TGTGCCAGTAGACGTACAGGGAACACTGAAGCTTTCTTT
.	17	TRBJ1-3	TRBV18	.	CASSPPTGPARGNTIYF	TGTGCCAGCTCACCACCGACAGGACCAGCTAGAGGAAACACCATATATTTT
.	15	TRBJ1-6	TRBV6-5	.	CASSYSVHINSPLHF	TGTGCCAGCAGTTACTCGGTACACATCAATTCACCCCTCCACTTT
.	16	TRBJ2-3	TRBV5-1	.	CASSLSEGFSTDTQYF	TGCGCCAGCAGCTTGTCGGAAGGGTTTAGCACAGATACGCAGTATTTT
.	14	TRBJ2-3	TRBV28	few	CASSQGFFTDTQYF	TGTGCCAGCAGTCAGGGTTTTTTCACAGATACGCAGTATTTT
.	15	TRBJ2-7	TRBV4-2	.	CASSQGAGNSYEQYF	TGTGCCAGCAGCCAAGGCGCAGGGAACTCCTACGAGCAGTACTTC
TRBD2	16	TRBJ2-1	TRBV18	.	CASSPRTSGSSNEQFF	TGTGCCAGCTCACCGCGAACCAGCGGGAGCAGCAATGAGCAGTTCTTC
.	16	TRBJ1-2	TRBV25-1	few	CASSELTWTANYGYTF	TGTGCCAGCAGTGAATTGACGTGGACAGCTAACTATGGCTACACCTTC
TRBD2	12	TRBJ2-5	TRBV18	.	CASSGGSETQYF	TGTGCCAGTAGCGGCGGGAGTGAGACCCAGTACTTC
TRBD1	15	TRBJ2-1	TRBV19	.	CASSIWQGAYNEQFF	TGTGCCAGTAGTATTTGGCAGGGGGCATACAATGAGCAGTTCTTC
TRBD2	13	TRBJ2-1	TRBV28	.	CASSKAGGYEQFF	TGTGCCAGCAGCAAAGCGGGAGGGTATGAGCAGTTCTTC
TRBD2	15	TRBJ2-1	TRBV5-1	few	CASSHTSGADNEQFF	TGCGCCAGCAGCCACACTAGCGGAGCCGACAATGAGCAGTTCTTC
.	12	TRBJ2-7	TRBV6-5	once	CASSQALREQYF	TGTGCCAGCAGCCAAGCACTAAGGGAGCAGTACTTC
TRBD2	14	TRBJ2-7	TRBV15	.	CATSRAGGFYEQYF	TGTGCCACCAGCAGAGCCGGGGGGTTCTACGAGCAGTACTTC
.	17	TRBJ2-7	TRBV6-1	.	CASSEMLSGQLSYEQYF	TGTGCCAGCAGTGAAATGTTGTCGGGCCAGCTCTCCTACGAGCAGTACTTC
TRBD1	13	TRBJ2-5	TRBV6-5	few	CASRGQGKETQYF	TGTGCCAGCAGGGGACAGGGTAAAGAGACCCAGTACTTC
TRBD2	16	TRBJ2-1	TRBV5-4	few	CASSLGAAGAYNEQFF	TGTGCCAGCAGCTTGGGGGCAGCGGGAGCATACAATGAGCAGTTCTTC
.	14	TRBJ1-1	TRBV5-1	.	CASSFETGHTEAFF	TGCGCCAGCAGCTTTGAGACGGGCCACACTGAAGCTTTCTTT
.	14	TRBJ1-2	TRBV27	.	CASAFRGANYGYTF	TGTGCCAGCGCATTCCGGGGAGCTAACTATGGCTACACCTTC
TRBD1	17	TRBJ2-2	TRBV28	.	CASRPYSVGTATGELFF	TGTGCCAGCAGACCCTATTCCGTGGGGACAGCCACCGGGGAGCTGTTTTTT